Listed below are T cell receptor beta chains from one sample, sequenced in a study of post-analysis software for immune sequencing data. TCRdb re-called the PCR reads through MiXCR, storing one row per CDR3 protein. The repertoire holds about 820,000 distinct CDR3 sequences, with around 50% as singletons. Sequenced: blood. Every receptor here comes from a girl aged 5-17 years with multiple sclerosis. CDR3s include the opening cysteine and the closing phenylalanine or tryptophan. A D gene is named only where the DNA matches it firmly. A clone size is listed for some rows: how often the clone was seen (once, few, many), or a class if it is expanded.

j_call clone_size d_call v_call cdr3_aa cdr3_nt
TRBJ1-1 - - TRBV6-5 CASSRDAGRTEAFF TGTGCCAGCAGCAGGGATGCGGGGAGGACTGAAGCTTTCTTT
TRBJ1-5 - TRBD1 TRBV9 CASSVGQGGGNQPQHF TGTGCCAGCAGCGTGGGACAGGGGGGTGGCAATCAGCCCCAGCATTTT
TRBJ2-7 - TRBD2 TRBV20-1 CSARGVPGSSYEQYF TGCAGTGCCCGGGGGGTACCCGGGAGCTCCTACGAGCAGTACTTC
TRBJ1-2 few - TRBV7-2 CASSLGGVRIYGYTF TGTGCCAGCAGCCTGGGGGGCGTTCGTATCTATGGCTACACCTTC
TRBJ2-5 - TRBD2 TRBV12-5 CASGPGDREGETQYF TGTGCTAGTGGTCCGGGGGACCGGGAGGGAGAGACCCAGTACTTC
TRBJ1-2 once - TRBV27 CASSLVGGTSNYGYTF TGTGCCAGCAGTTTAGTAGGGGGAACATCTAACTATGGCTACACCTTC
TRBJ2-5 - TRBD1 TRBV3-1 CASSQRDRYQETQYF TGTGCCAGCAGCCAAAGGGACAGGTACCAAGAGACCCAGTACTTC
TRBJ2-1 few TRBD2 TRBV29-1 CSVERTSGSAANEQFF TGCAGCGTTGAACGGACTAGCGGGAGCGCGGCCAATGAGCAGTTCTTC
TRBJ2-3 - TRBD1 TRBV5-1 CASSFPGTETDTQYF TGCGCCAGCAGCTTCCCCGGGACAGAGACAGATACGCAGTATTTT
TRBJ2-7 - - TRBV25-1 CASGETNYEQYF TGTGCCAGTGGCGAGACAAACTACGAGCAGTACTTC
TRBJ2-3 - - TRBV5-1 CASSPTPSTDTQYF TGCGCCAGCAGCCCGACACCTAGCACAGATACGCAGTATTTT
TRBJ2-1 - TRBD1 TRBV20-1 CSVRRTGPYNEQFF TGCAGTGTTAGGCGGACAGGCCCATACAATGAGCAGTTCTTC
TRBJ2-7 - - TRBV5-1 CASSEPQGHEQYF TGCGCCAGCAGCGAACCACAGGGCCACGAGCAGTACTTC
TRBJ2-3 once TRBD2 TRBV2 CASCDSGRLTDTQYF TGTGCCAGCTGTGATAGCGGGAGGCTCACAGATACGCAGTATTTT
TRBJ2-1 few TRBD1 TRBV5-1 CASSLGDRNNEQFF TGCGCCAGCAGCTTGGGGGACAGAAACAATGAGCAGTTCTTC
TRBJ2-3 - - TRBV9 CASSGYLGDTQYF TGTGCCAGCAGCGGGTACCTCGGAGATACGCAGTATTTT
TRBJ1-2 few TRBD1 TRBV11-2 CASSLGDRENYGYTF TGTGCCAGCAGCTTAGGGGACAGGGAAAACTATGGCTACACCTTC
TRBJ2-3 - TRBD1 TRBV5-1 CASSSTGGVDTQYF TGCGCCAGCAGCTCCACAGGGGGCGTGGATACGCAGTATTTT
TRBJ2-5 once - TRBV5-8 CASSSEGRLTSWETQYF TGTGCCAGCAGCTCGGAGGGACGGCTCACCTCTTGGGAGACCCAGTACTTC
TRBJ2-1 - TRBD2 TRBV6-5 CASSYMGGSSYNEQFF TGTGCCAGCAGTTACATGGGGGGGAGCTCCTACAATGAGCAGTTCTTC
TRBJ2-7 - - TRBV7-8 CASSLVNISPYEQYF TGTGCCAGCAGCTTAGTGAACATTTCTCCTTACGAGCAGTACTTC
TRBJ2-5 few - TRBV20-1 CSARDRQGRETQYF TGCAGTGCTAGAGATAGGCAGGGGCGAGAGACCCAGTACTTC
TRBJ1-5 once - TRBV6-1 CTSSGQSNQPQHF TGTACCAGCAGTGGGCAGAGCAATCAGCCCCAGCATTTT
TRBJ2-6 once - TRBV27 CASSPGRTTAFSGANVLTF TGTGCCAGCAGTCCCGGACGGACTACAGCTTTCTCTGGGGCCAACGTCCTGACTTTC